One sample yielded the 30 T cell receptor beta chains listed below, sequenced in a study of T-cell memory formation after mild COVID-19. A single record per CDR3 protein comes from TCRdb applying MiXCR to the 5' RACE reads. The sample shows hundreds of thousands of distinct CDR3 sequences, about a sixth of them seen only once. The sequenced material came from PBMCs or a T cell subset sorted from them (not recorded which). These receptors were taken from an adult woman who had mild COVID-19 (a few samples of this study predate the infection). Cell type and time point are not known.

The rearrangement links TRBV4-2 to TRBJ2-3, with 9 nucleotides matching TRBD2. Per the germline V gene, CDR1 is LGHNA and CDR2 is YNFKEQ. The CDR3 runs 18 residues. The junction had 20 bases not matched to a gene; V was cut back by 2 bases and J by 11 bases. CDR3 in amino acids: CASSQQGEGLGTSPKQYF. The DNA for the CDR3 is TGTGCCAGCAGCCAACAGGGGGAGGGGTTGGGGACTAGCCCGAAGCAGTATTTT.

This clonotype was seen more than once but under ten times. The CDR3 DNA follows: TGTGCCAGCAGTGACAGGGTTGGCTACACCTTC. This encodes CASSDRVGYTF. V gene TRBV6-1 combines with J gene TRBJ1-2, with D possibly being TRBD1 (5 bases). The length of the CDR3 is 11 residues. From germline, CDR1 is MNHNS and CDR2 SASEGT. V was pared by 3 bases and J by 7 bases, with 6 bases between.

The V call is TRBV4-2, the J call TRBJ2-2; 10 bases map to TRBD1. There are 17 residues in the CDR3. Germline V lookup: CDR1 LGHNA, CDR2 YNFKEQ. The junction had 6 bases not matched to a gene; V was cut back by 0 bases and J by 5 bases. CDR3 in amino acids: CASSQDRGQGKTGELFF. The CDR3 nucleotides are TGTGCCAGCAGCCAAGATCGGGGACAGGGGAAGACCGGGGAGCTGTTTTTT.

The chain has TRBV9 and TRBJ2-5; 9 bases match TRBD1. CDR3 length: 14 amino acids. The V segment lost 2 bases and the J segment 4 bases; nucleotides outside the gene matches: 3. CDR1 is SGDLS and CDR2 is YYNGEE in the germline V gene. The CDR3: CASSVGQGIETQYF. The CDR3 nucleotides are TGTGCCAGCAGCGTCGGACAGGGGATAGAGACCCAGTACTTC.

This clonotype was recorded many times. This rearrangement joins TRBV10-3 to TRBJ1-1; no firm D call. V shed 3 bases and J shed 4 bases, with 9 bases lying between them. CDR1 and CDR2 from the germline V gene are ENHRY and SYGVKD. This CDR3 comprises 13 residues. CDR3 DNA: TGTGCCATCAGTGAAGCGGGGTTCACTGAAGCTTTCTTT. Translation: CAISEAGFTEAFF.

This clonotype was observed a handful of times. The rearrangement links TRBV12-3 or TRBV12-4 to TRBJ1-6; a possible D gene is TRBD1 (6 bases). The CDR3 covers 17 residues. V was pared by 8 bases and J by 3 bases, with 20 bases between. For the CDR3, the DNA is TGTGCCAGCGGACCTCGTTCGTGGGGGCGCTATAATTCACCCCTCCACTTT. Translation gives CASGPRSWGRYNSPLHF.

This chain uses TRBV7-9 with TRBJ2-7; a weak D match, TRBD1 (6 bases). Germline assignment: CDR1 SEHNR and CDR2 FQNEAQ (reference sequence). This CDR3 has 14 residues. Between the trimmed V and J ends, which lost 1 base and 9 bases, there was a span of 16 bases. CDR3 nucleotides: TGTGCCAGCAGCTTAGTCTCGAGGGGGTCGGGGCAGTACTTC. Protein sequence: CASSLVSRGSGQYF.

The chain carries TRBV29-1 and TRBJ2-1; 14 bases are a match to TRBD2. Germline assignment: CDR1 SQVTM and CDR2 ANQGSEA. Germline trimming cut 3 bases from V and 6 bases from J; bases unmatched to any gene: 13. The CDR3 extends over 18 amino acids. Here the CDR3 reads CSVEAGTSGRGPINEQFF. In nucleotides, the CDR3 is TGCAGCGTTGAGGCCGGGACTAGCGGGAGAGGGCCGATCAATGAGCAGTTCTTC.

The chain links TRBV4-1 to TRBJ2-1; a weak D match, TRBD2 (6 bases). V lost 2 bases and J lost 6, with 11 bases in between. The CDR3 is 14 residues long. The germline V gene encodes CDR1 MGHRA and CDR2 YSYEKL. The DNA of the CDR3 is TGCGCCAGCAGCCAACCGGGACTTCGCAATGAGCAGTTCTTC. It codes for CASSQPGLRNEQFF.

This clonotype occurred a few times. The chain has TRBV9 and TRBJ2-2; a weak D match, TRBD2 (6 bases). CDR3 size: 13 residues. In germline, CDR1 is SGDLS, CDR2 YYNGEE. The V end was cut by 3 bases, the J end by 6 bases, with 9 bases between. DNA for the CDR3: TGTGCCAGCAGCGGAACTAGCCCCGGGGAGCTGTTTTTT. It yields the protein CASSGTSPGELFF.

The genes are TRBV7-6 and TRBJ2-3; D is perhaps TRBD1 (6 bases). Germline V gene sequence: CDR1 SGHVS, CDR2 FNYEAQ. CDR3 size: 12 residues. Trimming pared 1 base from V and 12 bases from J, leaving 11 bases between. The CDR3 loop is CASSLGQDSQYF. The CDR3 DNA reads TGTGCCAGCAGCTTAGGACAGGATTCACAGTATTTT.

This clonotype was observed a few times. V is TRBV29-1 and J is TRBJ2-2; weak D call: TRBD2 (6 bases). The germline CDR1 and CDR2 sequences are SQVTM and ANQGSEA. The CDR3 is 14 amino acids. V gave up 7 bases and J gave up 1 base, with 13 bases separating them. The CDR3 DNA reads as TGCAGCGCAATGGGGGACTTGAACACCGGGGAGCTGTTTTTT. It encodes CSAMGDLNTGELFF.

In this sample, this clonotype turned up a few times. J is TRBJ1-5 and V is TRBV23-1; D gene ambiguous. Being an ORF, TRBV23-1 has a function that is uncertain. This CDR3 spans 13 amino acids. The V gene lost 5 bases and the J gene lost 3 bases, with 8 bases spanning the gap. CDR3 protein: CASSFTNNQPQHF. DNA for the CDR3: TGCGCCAGCAGTTTTACGAACAATCAGCCCCAGCATTTT.

The chain employs TRBV7-2 and TRBJ2-1; D gene unclear. This CDR3 has 15 residues. V was clipped by 5 bases and J by 3 bases, with 14 bases between them. In germline, CDR1 is SGHTA, CDR2 FQGNSA. CDR3 coding DNA: TGTGCCAGCAGCCCTGCCGGGCGCAACTACAATGAGCAGTTCTTC. As protein: CASSPAGRNYNEQFF.

The chain joins TRBV14 to TRBJ1-1, with D uncertain. The CDR3 length is 13 residues. Germline V gene lookup returns CDR1 SGHDN and CDR2 FVKESK. Trimming cost V 5 bases and J 5 bases, with 12 bases left between them. CDR3: CASSTLSVTEAFF. The CDR3 nucleotides read TGTGCCAGCAGCACCCTATCGGTAACTGAAGCTTTCTTT. The variable domain in full, completed from reference TRBV14 and TRBJ1-1, reads EAGVTQFPSHSVIEKGQTVTLRCDPISGHDNLYWYRRVMGKEIKFLLHFVKESKQDESGMPNNRFLAERTGGTYSTLKVQPAELEDSGVYFCASSTLSVTEAFFGQGTRLTVV.

This clonotype appeared many times. The CDR3 nucleotides are TGTGCCAGCAGCTCCGGCCCGAGACTAGCGGGAGTCGAGACCCAGTACTTC. Its protein product is CASSSGPRLAGVETQYF. The chain has TRBV13 and TRBJ2-5, with 12 bases matching TRBD2. The ends lost 4 bases at V and 5 bases at J; junction bases unmatched: 11. The CDR3 has 17 residues. Germline V gene data show CDR1 as PRHDT and CDR2 as FYEKMQ (reference sequence).

The CDR3 loop is CASSPTMSSVNSYEQYF. Here the CDR3 DNA reads TGTGCCAGCAGCCCTACAATGAGTTCAGTAAATTCCTACGAGCAGTACTTC. The V gene is TRBV3-1, the J gene TRBJ2-7, with D uncertain. The germline gives CDR1 LGHDT, CDR2 YNNKEL (reference sequence). The germline V and J ends were trimmed by 4 bases and 1 base, with 20 bases remaining between them. The CDR3 totals 17 residues.

The chain is built from TRBV7-9 and TRBJ1-6, with D unresolved. The CDR3 sequence is 14 residues long. Trimming stripped 3 bases from V and 8 bases from J, with 11 bases between. Germline values: CDR1 SEHNR, CDR2 FQNEAQ (reference sequence). The CDR3 DNA reads as TGTGCCAGCAGCTTGTCAGGACGCTATTCACCCCTCCACTTT. Translated: CASSLSGRYSPLHF.

This clonotype came up many times. The chain recombines TRBV13 with TRBJ2-7, with 7 bases matching TRBD2. The CDR3 is 12 residues long. CDR1 and CDR2 from the germline V gene are PRHDT and FYEKMQ (reference sequence). The trim removed 5 bases at V and 3 bases at J, leaving 1 base unmatched. The DNA of the CDR3 is TGTGCCAGCAGCGGCGGGGGCTACGAGCAGTACTTC. Amino acids: CASSGGGYEQYF.

This clonotype has ten or more counts. Here the CDR3 reads CASSFSPGLAAGETQYF. CDR3 DNA sequence: TGCGCCAGCAGCTTTTCACCGGGACTAGCGGCGGGGGAGACCCAGTACTTC. The chain couples TRBV5-1 to TRBJ2-5; TRBD2 agrees at 11 bases. Per the germline V gene, CDR1 is SGHRS and CDR2 is YFSETQ. V trimming: 2 bases; J trimming: 5 bases; junction bases outside the gene matches: 11. CDR3 size: 17 residues.

This clonotype was seen a few times. The gene calls are TRBV2 and TRBJ1-5; a weak D match, TRBD1 (5 bases). The CDR3 is 15 amino acids. CDR1 and CDR2 (germline): SNHLY, FYNNEI. Trimming shortened V by 2 bases and J by 3 bases, and 11 bases separated the two germline ends. The CDR3 sequence is CASSESGLSNQPQHF. As DNA, the CDR3 is TGTGCCAGCAGTGAATCGGGACTGTCCAATCAGCCCCAGCATTTT. Complete variable domain (other parts from reference TRBV2 and TRBJ1-5): EPEVTQTPSHQVTQMGQEVILRCVPISNHLYFYWYRQILGQKVEFLVSFYNNEISEKSEIFDDQFSVERPDGSNFTLKIRSTKLEDSAMYFCASSESGLSNQPQHFGDGTRLSIL.

The chain is built from TRBV27 and TRBJ1-2; D not resolved. The CDR3 consists of 12 residues. Trimming shortened V by 5 bases and J by 2 bases, and 6 bases separated the two germline ends. Germline assignment: CDR1 MNHEY and CDR2 SMNVEV (reference sequence). The CDR3 DNA follows: TGTGCCAGCAGTCCTTCGAACTATGGCTACACCTTC. This codes for CASSPSNYGYTF.

This clonotype was seen a handful of times. This rearrangement joins TRBV4-1 to TRBJ1-1; TRBD1 is a possible D gene (5 bases). Trimming shortened V by 2 bases and J by 0 bases, and 10 bases separated the two germline ends. The CDR3 sequence is 15 residues long. Germline lookup yields CDR1 MGHRA and CDR2 YSYEKL. This CDR3 reads CASSQLMGLNTEAFF. The CDR3 DNA follows: TGCGCCAGCAGCCAACTGATGGGACTGAACACTGAAGCTTTCTTT.

This clonotype showed up just a few times. J is TRBJ1-1 and V is TRBV4-2; TRBD1 agrees at 7 bases. Germline V gene lookup returns CDR1 LGHNA and CDR2 YNFKEQ. The CDR3 contains 15 residues. Trimming took 6 bases from V and 1 from J; bases not matched to a gene: 8. The CDR3 loop reads CASRLSGTANTEAFF. CDR3 DNA: TGTGCCAGCAGACTATCCGGGACAGCGAACACTGAAGCTTTCTTT.

This chain uses TRBV4-3 with TRBJ2-7; no reliable D call. V gave up 0 bases and J gave up 3 bases, with 18 bases separating them. Germline values: CDR1 LGHNA, CDR2 YSLEER. The CDR3 contains 17 residues. CDR3 protein: CASSQDLSRLGVYEQYF. DNA of the CDR3: TGCGCCAGCAGCCAAGATCTGAGTCGGTTGGGTGTCTACGAGCAGTACTTC.

This clonotype was counted only a few times. The gene calls are TRBV11-3 and TRBJ2-1, with TRBD1 identical over 12 bases. The V gene's germline CDR1 is SGHNT and CDR2 YENEEA. J lost 5 bases, V lost 4 bases, and 9 bases had no gene match. CDR3 size: 17 residues. Written as DNA, the CDR3 is TGTGCCAGCAGCTCCTCCATCCGGGACAGGGGGCACAATGAGCAGTTCTTC. This codes for CASSSSIRDRGHNEQFF.

The chain recombines TRBV28 with TRBJ1-2, with TRBD1 identical over 8 bases. This CDR3 is 15 amino acids long. From germline, CDR1 is MDHEN and CDR2 SYDVKM. Trimming took 6 bases from V and 7 from J; bases not matched to a gene: 13. CDR3 nucleotide sequence: TGTGCCAGCAGCCATCCCCGGACAGGGTATGGTGGCTACACCTTC. Translation gives CASSHPRTGYGGYTF.

J is TRBJ2-7 and V is TRBV20-1, with TRBD1 identical over 9 bases. The CDR3 contains 15 residues. The trim removed 0 bases at V and 6 bases at J, leaving 9 bases unmatched. Germline loops: CDR1 DFQATT, CDR2 SNEGSKA (reference sequence). CDR3 region: CSARDRGTGLIEQYF. In DNA, the CDR3 is TGCAGTGCTAGAGATCGGGGGACAGGGTTGATCGAGCAGTACTTC.

This clonotype came up many times. The rearrangement links TRBV27 to TRBJ2-1, with 9 nucleotides matching TRBD1. The CDR3 is made up of 17 amino acids. In germline, CDR1 is MNHEY, CDR2 SMNVEV (reference sequence). V lost 4 bases and J lost 3; bases outside the gene matches: 10. The CDR3 DNA reads TGTGCCAGCAGTTCCCCCCTCCGACAGGGGGTCTACAATGAGCAGTTCTTC. The encoded protein is CASSSPLRQGVYNEQFF.

V usage is TRBV12-3 or TRBV12-4 and J usage is TRBJ2-1; possibly TRBD1 for D (6 bases). V was shortened by 3 bases and J by 6 bases, with 15 bases between the two germline ends. The CDR3 loop spans 15 amino acids. CDR3 in DNA: TGTGCCAGCAGTTTTAGTACAGGGAGACTCAATGAGCAGTTCTTC. It is translated as CASSFSTGRLNEQFF.